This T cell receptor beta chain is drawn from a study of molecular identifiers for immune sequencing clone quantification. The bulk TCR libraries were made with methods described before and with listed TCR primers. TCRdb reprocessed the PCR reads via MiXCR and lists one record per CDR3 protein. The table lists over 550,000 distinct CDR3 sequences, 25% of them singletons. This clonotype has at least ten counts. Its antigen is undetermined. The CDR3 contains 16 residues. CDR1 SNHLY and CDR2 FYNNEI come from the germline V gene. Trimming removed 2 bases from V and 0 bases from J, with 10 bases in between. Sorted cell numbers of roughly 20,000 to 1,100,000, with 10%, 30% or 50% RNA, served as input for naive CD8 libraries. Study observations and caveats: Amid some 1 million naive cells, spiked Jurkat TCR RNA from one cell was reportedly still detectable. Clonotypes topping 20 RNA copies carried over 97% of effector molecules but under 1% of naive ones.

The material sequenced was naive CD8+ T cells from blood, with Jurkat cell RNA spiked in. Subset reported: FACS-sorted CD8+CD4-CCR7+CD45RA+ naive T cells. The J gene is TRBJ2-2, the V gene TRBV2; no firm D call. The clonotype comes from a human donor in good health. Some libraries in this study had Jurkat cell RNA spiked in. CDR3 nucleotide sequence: TGTGCCAGCAGTGAACAGAAGTACGCGAACACCGGGGAGCTGTTTTTT. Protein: CASSEQKYANTGELFF.